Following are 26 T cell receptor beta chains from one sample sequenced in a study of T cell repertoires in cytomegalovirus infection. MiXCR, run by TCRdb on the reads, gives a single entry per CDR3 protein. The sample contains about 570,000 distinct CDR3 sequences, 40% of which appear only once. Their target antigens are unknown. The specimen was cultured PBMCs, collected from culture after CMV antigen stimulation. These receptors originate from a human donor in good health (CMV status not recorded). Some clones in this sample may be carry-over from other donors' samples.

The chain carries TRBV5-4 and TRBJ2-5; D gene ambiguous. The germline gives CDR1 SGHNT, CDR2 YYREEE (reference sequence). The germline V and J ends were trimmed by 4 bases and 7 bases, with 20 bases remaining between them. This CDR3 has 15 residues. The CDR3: CASSRYLDGAGTQYF. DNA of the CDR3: TGTGCCAGCAGCAGGTATTTGGACGGTGCAGGGACCCAGTACTTC.

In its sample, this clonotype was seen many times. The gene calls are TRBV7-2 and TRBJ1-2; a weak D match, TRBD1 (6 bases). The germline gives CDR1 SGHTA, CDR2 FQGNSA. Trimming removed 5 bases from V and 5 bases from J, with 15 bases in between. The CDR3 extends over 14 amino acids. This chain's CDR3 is CASSPGDRRYGYTF. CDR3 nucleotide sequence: TGTGCCAGCAGCCCAGGTGACAGGCGATATGGCTACACCTTC. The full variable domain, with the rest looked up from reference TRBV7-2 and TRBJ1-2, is GAGVSQSPSNKVTEKGKDVELRCDPISGHTALYWYRQSLGQGLEFLIYFQGNSAPDKSGLPSDRFSAERTGGSVSTLTIQRTQQEDSAVYLCASSPGDRRYGYTFGSGTRLTVV.

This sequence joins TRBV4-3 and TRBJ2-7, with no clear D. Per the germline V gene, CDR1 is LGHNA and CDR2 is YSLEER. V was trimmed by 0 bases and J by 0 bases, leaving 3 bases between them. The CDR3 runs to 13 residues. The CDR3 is CASSQEASYEQYF. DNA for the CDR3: TGCGCCAGCAGCCAAGAGGCCTCCTACGAGCAGTACTTC.

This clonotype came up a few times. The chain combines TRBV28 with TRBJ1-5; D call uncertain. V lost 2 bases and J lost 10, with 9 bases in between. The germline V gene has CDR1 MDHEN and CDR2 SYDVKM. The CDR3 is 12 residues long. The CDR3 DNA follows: TGTGCCAGCAGTTTAATTGAGCATCCCCAGCATTTT. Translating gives CASSLIEHPQHF.

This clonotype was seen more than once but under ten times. The CDR3 sequence: CASSWPRTDTWKETQYF. DNA of the CDR3: TGTGCCAGCAGCTGGCCCCGGACTGACACATGGAAAGAGACCCAGTACTTC. The chain has TRBV7-6 and TRBJ2-5; D is perhaps TRBD2 (5 bases). Germline V gene data show CDR1 as SGHVS and CDR2 as FNYEAQ. The CDR3 is made up of 17 amino acids. V was pared by 4 bases and J by 3 bases, with 21 bases between.

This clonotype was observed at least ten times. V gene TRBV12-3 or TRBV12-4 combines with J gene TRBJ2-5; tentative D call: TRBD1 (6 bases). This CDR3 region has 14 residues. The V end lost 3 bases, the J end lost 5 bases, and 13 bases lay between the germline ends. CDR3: CASSFGGPGETQYF. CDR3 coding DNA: TGTGCCAGCAGTTTTGGGGGCCCGGGGGAGACCCAGTACTTC.

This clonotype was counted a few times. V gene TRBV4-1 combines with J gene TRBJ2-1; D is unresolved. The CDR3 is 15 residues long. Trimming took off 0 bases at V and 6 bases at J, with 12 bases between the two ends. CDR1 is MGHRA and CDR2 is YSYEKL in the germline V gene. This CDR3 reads CASSQDFGPVNEQFF. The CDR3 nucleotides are TGCGCCAGCAGCCAAGATTTTGGGCCCGTCAATGAGCAGTTCTTC.

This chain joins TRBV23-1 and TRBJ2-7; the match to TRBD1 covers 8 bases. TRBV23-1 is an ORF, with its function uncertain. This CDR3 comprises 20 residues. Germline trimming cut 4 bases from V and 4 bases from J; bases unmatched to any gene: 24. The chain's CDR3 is CASSLLETGDSERDLYEQYF. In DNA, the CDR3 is TGCGCCAGCAGTCTATTGGAGACAGGGGACTCCGAAAGGGACCTTTACGAGCAGTACTTC.

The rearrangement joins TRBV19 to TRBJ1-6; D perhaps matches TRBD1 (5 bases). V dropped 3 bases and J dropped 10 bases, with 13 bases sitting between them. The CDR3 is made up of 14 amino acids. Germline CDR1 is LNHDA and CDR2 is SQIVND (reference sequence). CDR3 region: CASSIAGAGSPLHF. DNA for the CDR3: TGTGCCAGTAGTATTGCCGGGGCCGGGTCACCCCTCCACTTT.

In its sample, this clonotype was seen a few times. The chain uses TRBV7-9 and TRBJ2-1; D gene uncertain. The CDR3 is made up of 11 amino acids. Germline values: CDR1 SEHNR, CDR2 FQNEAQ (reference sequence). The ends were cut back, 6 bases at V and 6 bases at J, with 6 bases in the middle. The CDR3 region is CASRSPNEQFF. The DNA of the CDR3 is TGTGCCAGCAGATCGCCCAATGAGCAGTTCTTC.

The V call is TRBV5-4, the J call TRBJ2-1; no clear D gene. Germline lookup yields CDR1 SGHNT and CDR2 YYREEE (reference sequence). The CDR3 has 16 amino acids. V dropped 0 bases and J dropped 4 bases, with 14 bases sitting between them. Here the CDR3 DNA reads TGTGCCAGCAGCTTGGAGCCAGTCTCCCAGTACAATGAGCAGTTCTTC. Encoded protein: CASSLEPVSQYNEQFF. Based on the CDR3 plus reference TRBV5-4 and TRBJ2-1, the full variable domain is ETGVTQSPTHLIKTRGQQVTLRCSSQSGHNTVSWYQQALGQGPQFIFQYYREEENGRGNFPPRFSGLQFPNYSSELNVNALELDDSALYLCASSLEPVSQYNEQFFGPGTRLTVL.

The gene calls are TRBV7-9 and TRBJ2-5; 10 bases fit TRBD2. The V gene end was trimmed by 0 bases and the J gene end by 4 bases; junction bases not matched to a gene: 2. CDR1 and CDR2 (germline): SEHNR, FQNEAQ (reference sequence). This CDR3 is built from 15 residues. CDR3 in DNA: TGTGCCAGCAGCTTAGCAGCGGGAGGGAGAGAGACCCAGTACTTC. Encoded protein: CASSLAAGGRETQYF. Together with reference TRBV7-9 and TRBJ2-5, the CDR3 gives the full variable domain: DTGVSQNPRHKITKRGQNVTFRCDPISEHNRLYWYRQTLGQGPEFLTYFQNEAQLEKSRLLSDRFSAERPKGSFSTLEIQRTEQGDSAMYLCASSLAAGGRETQYFGPGTRLLVL.

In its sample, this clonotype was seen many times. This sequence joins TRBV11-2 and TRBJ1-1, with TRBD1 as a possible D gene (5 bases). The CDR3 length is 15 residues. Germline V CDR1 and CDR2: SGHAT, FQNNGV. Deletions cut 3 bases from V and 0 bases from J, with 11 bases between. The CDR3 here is CASSLAGTLNTEAFF. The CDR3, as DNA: TGTGCCAGCAGCTTGGCCGGGACCTTGAACACTGAAGCTTTCTTT.

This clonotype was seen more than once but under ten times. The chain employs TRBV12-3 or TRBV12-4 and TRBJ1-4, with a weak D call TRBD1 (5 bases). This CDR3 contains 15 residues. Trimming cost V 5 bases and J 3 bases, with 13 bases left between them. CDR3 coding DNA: TGTGCCAGCAGTCCGGGACGGGCCTCTAATGAAAAACTGTTTTTT. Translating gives CASSPGRASNEKLFF.

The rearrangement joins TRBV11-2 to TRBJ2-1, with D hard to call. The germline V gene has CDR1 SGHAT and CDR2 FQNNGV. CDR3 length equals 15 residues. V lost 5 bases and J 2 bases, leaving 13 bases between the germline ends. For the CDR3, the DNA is TGTGCCAGCAGCCCCAGGCGGAGTACCTACAATGAGCAGTTCTTC. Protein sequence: CASSPRRSTYNEQFF.

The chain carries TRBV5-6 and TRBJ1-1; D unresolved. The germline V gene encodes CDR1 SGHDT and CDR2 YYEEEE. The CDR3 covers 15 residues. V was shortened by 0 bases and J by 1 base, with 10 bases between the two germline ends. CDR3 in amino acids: CASSLDARWNTEAFF. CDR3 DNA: TGTGCCAGCAGCTTGGATGCCAGGTGGAACACTGAAGCTTTCTTT.

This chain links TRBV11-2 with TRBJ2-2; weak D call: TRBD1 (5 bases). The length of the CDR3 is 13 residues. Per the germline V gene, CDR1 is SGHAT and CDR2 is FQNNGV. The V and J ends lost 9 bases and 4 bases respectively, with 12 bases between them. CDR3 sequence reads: CASTSGFTGELFF. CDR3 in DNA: TGTGCCAGTACTTCAGGGTTCACCGGGGAGCTGTTTTTT.

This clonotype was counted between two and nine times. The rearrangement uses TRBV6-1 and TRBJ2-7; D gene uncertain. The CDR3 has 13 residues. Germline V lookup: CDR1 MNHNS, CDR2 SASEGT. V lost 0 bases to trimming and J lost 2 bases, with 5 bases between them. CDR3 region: CASSEAGPYEQYF. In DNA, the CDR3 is TGTGCCAGCAGTGAAGCGGGCCCCTACGAGCAGTACTTC.

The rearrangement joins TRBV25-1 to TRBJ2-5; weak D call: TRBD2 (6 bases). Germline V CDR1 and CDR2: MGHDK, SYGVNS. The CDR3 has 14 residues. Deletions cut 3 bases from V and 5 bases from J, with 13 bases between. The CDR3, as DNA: TGTGCCAGCAGTGACGGGGGAGTCAAGGAGACCCAGTACTTC. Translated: CASSDGGVKETQYF.

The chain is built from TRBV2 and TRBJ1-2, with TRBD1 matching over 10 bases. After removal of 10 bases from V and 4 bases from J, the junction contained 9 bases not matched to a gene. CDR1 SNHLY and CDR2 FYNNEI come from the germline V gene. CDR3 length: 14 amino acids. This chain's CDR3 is CATRQGARGYGYTF. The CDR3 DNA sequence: TGTGCCACCAGACAGGGGGCGCGTGGCTATGGCTACACCTTC.

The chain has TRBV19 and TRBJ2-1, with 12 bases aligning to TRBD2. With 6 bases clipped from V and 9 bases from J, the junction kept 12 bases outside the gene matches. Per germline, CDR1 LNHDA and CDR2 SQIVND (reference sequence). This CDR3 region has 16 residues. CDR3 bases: TGTGCCAGTAGGAGTCCCTCTAGCGGGGGGGCTGGTGAGCAGTTCTTC. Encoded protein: CASRSPSSGGAGEQFF.

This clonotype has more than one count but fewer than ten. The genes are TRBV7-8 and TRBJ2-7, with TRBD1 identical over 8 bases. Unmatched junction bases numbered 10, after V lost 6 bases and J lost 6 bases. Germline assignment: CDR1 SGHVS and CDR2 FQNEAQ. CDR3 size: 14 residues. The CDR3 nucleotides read TGTGCCAGCAGAACCTGGACAGGGAATATCGAGCAGTACTTC. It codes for CASRTWTGNIEQYF.

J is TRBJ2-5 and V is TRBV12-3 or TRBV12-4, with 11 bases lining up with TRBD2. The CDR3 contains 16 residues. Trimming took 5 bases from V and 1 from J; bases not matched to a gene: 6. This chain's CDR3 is CASSPPLAGGQETQYF. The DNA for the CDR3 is TGTGCCAGCAGTCCCCCCCTAGCGGGGGGCCAAGAGACCCAGTACTTC.

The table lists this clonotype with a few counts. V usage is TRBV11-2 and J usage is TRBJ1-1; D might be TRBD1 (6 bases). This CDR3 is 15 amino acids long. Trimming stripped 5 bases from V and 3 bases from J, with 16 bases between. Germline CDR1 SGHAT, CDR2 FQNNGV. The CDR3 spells CASSRTGSYDTEAFF. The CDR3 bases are TGTGCCAGCAGCCGTACAGGGTCTTATGACACTGAAGCTTTCTTT.

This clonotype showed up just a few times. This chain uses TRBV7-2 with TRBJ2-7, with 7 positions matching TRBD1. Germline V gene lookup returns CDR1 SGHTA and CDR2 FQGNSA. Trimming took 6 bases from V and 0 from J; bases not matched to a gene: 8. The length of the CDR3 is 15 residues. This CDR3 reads CASSRSGGSSYEQYF. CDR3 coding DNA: TGTGCCAGCAGTCGCTCAGGGGGTTCCTCCTACGAGCAGTACTTC.

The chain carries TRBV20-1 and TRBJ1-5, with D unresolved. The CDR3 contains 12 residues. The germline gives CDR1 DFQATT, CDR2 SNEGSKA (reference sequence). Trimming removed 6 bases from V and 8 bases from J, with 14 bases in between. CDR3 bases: TGCAGTGCAAGGACCTCCGAGGAGCCCCAGCATTTT. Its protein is CSARTSEEPQHF.